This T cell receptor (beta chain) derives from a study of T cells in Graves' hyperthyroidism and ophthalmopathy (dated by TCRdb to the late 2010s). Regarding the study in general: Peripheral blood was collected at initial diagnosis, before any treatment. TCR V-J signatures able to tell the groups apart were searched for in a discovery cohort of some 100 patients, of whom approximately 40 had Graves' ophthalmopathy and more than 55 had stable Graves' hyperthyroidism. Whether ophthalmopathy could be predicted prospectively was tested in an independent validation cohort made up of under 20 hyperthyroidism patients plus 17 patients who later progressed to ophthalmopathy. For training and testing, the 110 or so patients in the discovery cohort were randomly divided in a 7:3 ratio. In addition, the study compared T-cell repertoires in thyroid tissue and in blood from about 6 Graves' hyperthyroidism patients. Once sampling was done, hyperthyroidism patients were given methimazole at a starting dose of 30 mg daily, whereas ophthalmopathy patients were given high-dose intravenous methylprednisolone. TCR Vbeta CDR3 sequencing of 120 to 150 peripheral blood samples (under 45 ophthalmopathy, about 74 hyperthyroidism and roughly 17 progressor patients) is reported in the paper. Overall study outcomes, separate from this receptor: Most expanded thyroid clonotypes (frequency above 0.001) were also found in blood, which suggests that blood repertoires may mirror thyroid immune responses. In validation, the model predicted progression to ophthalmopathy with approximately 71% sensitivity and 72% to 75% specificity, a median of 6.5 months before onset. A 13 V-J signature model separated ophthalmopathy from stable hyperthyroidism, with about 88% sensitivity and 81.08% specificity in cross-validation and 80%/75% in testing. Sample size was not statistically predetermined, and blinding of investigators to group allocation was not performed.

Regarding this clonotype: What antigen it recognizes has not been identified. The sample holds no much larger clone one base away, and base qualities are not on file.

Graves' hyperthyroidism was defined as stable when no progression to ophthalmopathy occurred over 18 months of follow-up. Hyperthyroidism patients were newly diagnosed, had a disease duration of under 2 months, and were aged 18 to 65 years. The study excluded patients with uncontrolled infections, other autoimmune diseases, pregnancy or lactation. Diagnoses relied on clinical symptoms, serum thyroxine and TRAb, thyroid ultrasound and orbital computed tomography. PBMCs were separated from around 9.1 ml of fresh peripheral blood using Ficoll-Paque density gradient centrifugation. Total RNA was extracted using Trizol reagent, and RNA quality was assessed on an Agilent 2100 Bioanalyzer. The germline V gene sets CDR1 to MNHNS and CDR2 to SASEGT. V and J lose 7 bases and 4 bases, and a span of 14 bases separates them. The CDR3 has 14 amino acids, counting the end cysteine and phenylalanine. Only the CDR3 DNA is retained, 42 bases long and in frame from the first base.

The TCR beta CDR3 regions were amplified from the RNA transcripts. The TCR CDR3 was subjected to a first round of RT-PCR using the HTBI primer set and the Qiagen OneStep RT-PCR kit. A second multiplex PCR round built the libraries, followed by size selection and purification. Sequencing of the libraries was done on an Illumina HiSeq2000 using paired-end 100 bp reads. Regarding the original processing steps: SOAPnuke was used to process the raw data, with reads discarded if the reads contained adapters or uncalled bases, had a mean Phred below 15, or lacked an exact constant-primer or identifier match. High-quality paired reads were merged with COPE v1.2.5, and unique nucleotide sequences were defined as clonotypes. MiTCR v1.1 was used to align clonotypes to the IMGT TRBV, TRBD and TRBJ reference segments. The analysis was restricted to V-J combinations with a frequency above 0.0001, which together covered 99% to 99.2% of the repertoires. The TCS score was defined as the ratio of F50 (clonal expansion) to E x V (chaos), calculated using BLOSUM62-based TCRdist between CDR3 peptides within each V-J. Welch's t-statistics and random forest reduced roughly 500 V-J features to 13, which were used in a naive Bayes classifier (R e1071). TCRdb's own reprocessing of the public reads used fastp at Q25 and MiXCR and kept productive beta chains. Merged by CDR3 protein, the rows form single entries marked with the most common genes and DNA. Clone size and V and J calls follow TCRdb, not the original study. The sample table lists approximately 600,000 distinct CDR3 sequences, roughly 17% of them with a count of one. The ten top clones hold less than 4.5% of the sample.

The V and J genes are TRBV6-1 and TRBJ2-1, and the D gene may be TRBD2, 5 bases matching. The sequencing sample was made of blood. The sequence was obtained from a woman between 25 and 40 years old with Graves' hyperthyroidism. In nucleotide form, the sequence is TGTGCCAGCACCCAAGCGGATAGATACAATGAGCAGTTCTTC. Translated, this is CASTQADRYNEQFF.